A selection of T cell receptor beta chains follows, all from one sample in a study of neurological immune-mediated disorders. TCRdb fed the 5' RACE reads into MiXCR, producing one record per CDR3 protein. There are fewer than 55,000 distinct CDR3 sequences in the sample; around 6% occur only once, and 0.57% lies in the top ten. The sequencing input was CD4+ T cells from blood. The receptors were sampled from a woman aged 40-49 years in good health. The CDR3 runs from the conserved cysteine through the conserved F or W. The order of the fields is V gene, clone size, D gene, J gene, CDR3 protein, CDR3 DNA. D genes are given only for firm matches. Expanded clones get a size class; other rows say once, few or many, or leave the size out.

TRBV7-2	many	-	TRBJ1-6	CASSLVPGRNSPLHF	TGTGCCAGCAGCTTAGTCCCAGGGAGGAATTCACCCCTCCACTTT
TRBV4-1	-	-	TRBJ2-7	CASSQIGEGEQYF	TGCGCCAGCAGCCAAATCGGAGAAGGCGAGCAGTACTTC
TRBV20-1	many	TRBD2	TRBJ2-3	CSAGAGGDTDTQYF	TGCAGTGCTGGCGCGGGAGGGGACACAGATACGCAGTATTTT
TRBV29-1	many	-	TRBJ1-2	CSGLQGVYGYTF	TGCAGCGGCTTACAGGGAGTCTATGGCTACACCTTC
TRBV7-9	many	-	TRBJ2-7	CASSLASGTGVGQYF	TGTGCCAGCAGCTTAGCATCGGGCACTGGGGTGGGGCAGTACTTC
TRBV7-8	-	-	TRBJ2-4	CASIPSGGTNWNIQYF	TGTGCCAGCATCCCCAGCGGAGGGACAAACTGGAACATTCAGTACTTC
TRBV5-1	-	-	TRBJ1-1	CASSAIDMNTEAFF	TGCGCCAGCAGCGCCATTGACATGAACACTGAAGCTTTCTTT
TRBV5-1	many	-	TRBJ1-2	CASSSGTQGYTF	TGCGCCAGCAGCTCCGGGACGCAAGGCTACACCTTC
TRBV20-1	many	-	TRBJ2-1	CSARRAKIEFF	TGCAGTGCTAGGAGGGCCAAAATCGAGTTCTTC
TRBV29-1	many	-	TRBJ1-2	CSGADGLGGYTF	TGCAGCGGGGCTGACGGGTTAGGTGGCTACACCTTC
TRBV28	many	TRBD1	TRBJ1-2	CASRTGVLSYGYTF	TGTGCCAGCAGGACAGGGGTACTAAGCTATGGCTACACCTTC
TRBV7-9	many	-	TRBJ2-1	CASSFGPTSRGTEQFF	TGTGCCAGCAGCTTCGGCCCGACTAGCAGGGGGACTGAGCAGTTCTTC
TRBV20-1	many	TRBD1	TRBJ1-2	CSAWTGGNYGYTF	TGCAGTGCTTGGACAGGGGGCAACTATGGCTACACCTTC
TRBV24-1	many	-	TRBJ2-3	CATSDLARGTDTQYF	TGTGCCACCAGTGATTTGGCCAGAGGCACAGATACGCAGTATTTT
TRBV5-8	-	TRBD2	TRBJ2-1	CASSLGRLAANEQFF	TGTGCCAGCAGCTTGGGTCGCCTAGCGGCCAATGAGCAGTTCTTC
TRBV4-1	many	TRBD1	TRBJ2-7	CASSAWQGEFNEQYF	TGCGCCAGCAGCGCGTGGCAGGGGGAATTTAACGAGCAGTACTTC
TRBV10-3	many	TRBD1	TRBJ1-2	CAISESGQDLYGYTF	TGTGCCATCAGTGAGTCGGGACAGGACCTCTATGGCTACACCTTC
TRBV29-1	many	TRBD1	TRBJ2-3	CSVEDFGTASTDTQYF	TGCAGCGTTGAAGATTTCGGGACAGCTAGCACAGATACGCAGTATTTT
TRBV18	few	TRBD1	TRBJ1-3	CASSPLWQGAHGNTIYF	TGTGCCAGCTCACCCCTTTGGCAGGGGGCTCACGGAAACACCATATATTTT
TRBV20-1	many	-	TRBJ2-5	CSARDITGSEETQYF	TGCAGTGCTAGAGATATTACAGGGTCGGAAGAGACCCAGTACTTC
TRBV19	-	TRBD1	TRBJ1-2	CASSIASTGDGYTF	TGTGCCAGTAGTATAGCCAGCACAGGGGATGGCTACACCTTC
TRBV28	many	-	TRBJ2-5	CASSLLDGQQETQYF	TGTGCCAGCAGTTTATTGGACGGACAACAAGAGACCCAGTACTTC
TRBV4-1	many	-	TRBJ2-5	CASSRSGTTGSAETQYF	TGCGCCAGCAGCCGTTCAGGGACGACAGGATCGGCAGAGACCCAGTACTTC
TRBV7-2	many	TRBD1	TRBJ2-1	CASTAGGAANNEQFF	TGTGCCAGCACTGCAGGGGGCGCAGCTAACAATGAGCAGTTCTTC
TRBV7-8	many	TRBD1	TRBJ1-5	CASRAGTGNNQPQHF	TGTGCCAGCAGGGCGGGGACAGGGAACAATCAGCCCCAGCATTTT
TRBV28	many	TRBD2	TRBJ2-4	CATRLAGRNIQYF	TGTGCCACCCGTCTAGCGGGTAGGAACATTCAGTACTTC